A selection of T cell receptor beta chains follows, all from one sample in a study of molecular identifiers for immune sequencing clone quantification. TCRdb re-called the PCR reads with MiXCR, one entry per CDR3 protein. This table has 10,000 or so distinct CDR3 sequences, roughly an eighth appearing once. Specimen: naive CD8+ T cells from blood, with Jurkat cell RNA spiked in. These receptor sequences come from a human donor in good health. Some libraries in this study had Jurkat cell RNA spiked in. CDR3s include the opening cysteine and the closing phenylalanine or tryptophan. A D gene is named only where the DNA matches it firmly. Clone size is stated in some rows and not others, as once, few, many or a class when expanded.

clone_size	cdr3_length	j_call	v_call	d_call	cdr3_aa	cdr3_nt
many	12	TRBJ2-7	TRBV6-2/TRBV6-3	.	CASKRTSYEQYF	TGTGCCAGCAAGCGGACTTCCTACGAGCAGTACTTC
many	16	TRBJ1-6	TRBV12-3/TRBV12-4	TRBD1	CASSPTGVTYNSPLHF	TGTGCCAGCAGTCCGACAGGGGTAACCTATAATTCACCCCTCCACTTT
medium-sized	15	TRBJ1-1	TRBV27	.	CASKILNAGNTEAFF	TGTGCCAGCAAAATCTTGAATGCAGGAAACACTGAAGCTTTCTTT
.	14	TRBJ2-7	TRBV16	TRBD1	CASSRTGKEYEQYF	TGTGCCAGCAGCCGGACAGGGAAGGAGTACGAGCAATACTTC
.	16	TRBJ2-1	TRBV5-6	.	CASSLEGQGFHNEQFF	TGTGCCAGCAGCTTGGAGGGACAAGGATTCCACAATGAGCAGTTCTTC
medium-sized	11	TRBJ2-7	TRBV6-2/TRBV6-3	.	CASSPAYEQYF	TGTGCCAGCAGTCCGGCCTACGAGCAGTACTTC
.	15	TRBJ1-4	TRBV7-6	.	CASSLAGESGETLFF	TGTGCCAGCAGCTTAGCGGGTGAAAGTGGGGAAACACTGTTTTTT
medium-sized	15	TRBJ2-7	TRBV7-8	.	CASSLDGLVGYEQYF	TGTGCCAGCAGCTTAGACGGGCTCGTAGGCTACGAGCAGTACTTC
medium-sized	17	TRBJ2-2	TRBV4-3	.	CASSNSEVTTNTGELFF	TGCGCCAGCAGCAATTCTGAGGTGACAACGAACACCGGGGAGCTGTTTTTT
many	16	TRBJ2-5	TRBV3-1	.	CASSPGVTIGFETQYF	TGTGCCAGCAGCCCTGGTGTGACCATCGGGTTTGAGACCCAGTACTTC
.	15	TRBJ2-7	TRBV18	.	CASSPLSGPTYEQYF	TGTGCCAGCTCACCATTGTCGGGGCCTACCTACGAGCAGTACTTC
medium-sized	14	TRBJ2-3	TRBV30	.	CAWSVTGGTDTQYF	TGTGCCTGGAGTGTAACCGGGGGCACAGATACGCAGTATTTT
many	14	TRBJ2-1	TRBV28	TRBD1	CASSYLGQLNEQFF	TGTGCCAGCAGTTACCTGGGACAGCTCAATGAGCAGTTCTTC
many	16	TRBJ2-7	TRBV7-9	.	CASSSPVKGKSYEQYF	TGTGCCAGCAGCTCCCCCGTGAAGGGCAAATCCTACGAGCAGTACTTC
once	14	TRBJ2-5	TRBV7-7	TRBD1	CASSSGQGQEPQYF	TGTGCCAGCAGCTCAGGACAGGGGCAAGAGCCTCAGTACTTC
medium-sized	13	TRBJ2-5	TRBV12-3/TRBV12-4	.	CASRRTDQETQYF	TGTGCCAGCAGACGTACGGACCAAGAGACCCAGTACTTC
many	19	TRBJ2-2	TRBV4-3	TRBD2	CASSQDLRASGSYTGELFF	TGCGCCAGCAGCCAAGATCTTAGGGCTAGCGGGAGTTATACCGGGGAGCTGTTTTTT
medium-sized	15	TRBJ2-7	TRBV27	TRBD1	CASSAGTGGIYEQYF	TGTGCCAGCAGCGCAGGGACAGGGGGCATCTACGAGCAGTACTTC
many	17	TRBJ2-5	TRBV6-1	TRBD1	CASSQLGDRRNQETQYF	TGTGCCAGCAGCCAACTTGGGGACAGGAGAAATCAAGAGACCCAGTACTTC